Below, 6 T cell receptor beta chains from the same sample are listed, as sequenced in a study of T cell responses to AZD1222 COVID-19 vaccine. The method was immunoSEQ multiplex PCR; TCRdb's version includes in-frame clones alone and lacks a portion of them. The repertoire consists of approximately 94,000 clones, with 88% occurring once and the leading ten covering 1.8%. Sequenced material: peripheral blood, taken on day 0 of AZD1222 vaccination. These receptor sequences come from an adult in good health.

The chain joins TRBV27 to TRBJ1-6; D is perhaps TRBD1 (6 bases). The germline gives CDR1 MNHEY, CDR2 SMNVEV (reference sequence). Trimming cost V 3 bases and J 13 bases, with 13 bases left between them. The CDR3 totals 13 residues. The DNA for the CDR3 is TGTGCCAGCAGTTTTTTCAATCAGGGGCCCCTCCACTTT. It yields the protein CASSFFNQGPLHF.

This chain links TRBV4-1 with TRBJ2-1; 8 bases line up with TRBD1. V lost 4 bases to trimming and J lost 7 bases; unmatched junction nucleotides: 9. The CDR3 runs to 15 residues. Germline V lookup: CDR1 MGHRA, CDR2 YSYEKL. CDR3 in DNA: TGCGCCAGCAGCCTAAAAGGACAGGGCTTTAATGAGCAGTTCTTC. This gives the protein CASSLKGQGFNEQFF.

This clone was detected only once. The chain has TRBV10-2 and TRBJ2-7, with D tentatively TRBD2 (6 bases). The CDR3 totals 12 residues. V shed 5 bases and J shed 7 bases, with 12 bases lying between them. Germline CDR1 WSHSY, CDR2 SAAADI. The CDR3 loop is CASSPGAGEQYF. In DNA form, the CDR3 reads TGCGCCAGCAGTCCTGGCGCGGGGGAGCAGTACTTC.

The chain combines TRBV4-1 with TRBJ1-5; D gene uncertain. V shed 6 bases and J shed 4 bases, with 16 bases lying between them. Germline V gene lookup returns CDR1 MGHRA and CDR2 YSYEKL. The CDR3 has 15 amino acids. The CDR3 bases are TGCGCCAGCAGGACCGCCATGCGGGCAAATCAGCCCCAGCATTTT. It is translated as CASRTAMRANQPQHF.

This chain uses TRBV5-1 with TRBJ1-2; the D is unclear. Trimming pared 5 bases from V and 5 bases from J, leaving 19 bases between. This CDR3 is 15 amino acids long. Per germline, CDR1 SGHRS and CDR2 YFSETQ. This chain's CDR3 is CASRVEGVEGYGYTF. The CDR3, as DNA: TGCGCCAGCAGAGTGGAGGGTGTGGAAGGGTATGGCTACACCTTC.

CDR3 bases: TGTGCCAGCAGTGAATGGGGACAGAGTTACGAGCAGTACTTC. Protein sequence: CASSEWGQSYEQYF. The V and J genes are TRBV25-1 and TRBJ2-7; TRBD1 matches at 7 bases. The V segment lost 1 base and the J segment 4 bases; nucleotides outside the gene matches: 4. This CDR3 has 14 residues. The V gene's germline CDR1 is MGHDK and CDR2 SYGVNS.